These 29 T cell receptor beta chains originate from one sample sequenced in a study of T cells in localized non-small cell lung cancer. Clones were sequenced by immunoSEQ multiplex PCR, and TCRdb holds only the in-frame ones, with some missing. The sample has around 83,000 clones, approximately 90% seen once. The sequenced sample was peripheral blood, obtained before any cancer treatment. Every receptor here comes from a man aged 40 to 75 with stage I squamous cell lung carcinoma.

The chain has TRBV19 and TRBJ1-3; D not certain. This CDR3 has 14 residues. Trimming took 0 bases from V and 0 from J, leaving 3 bases between them. Germline-derived CDR1 and CDR2 are LNHDA and SQIVND (reference sequence). Here the CDR3 reads CASSIDLSGNTIYF. The CDR3 DNA follows: TGTGCCAGTAGTATAGATCTCTCTGGAAACACCATATATTTT.

The chain has TRBV27 and TRBJ1-4; D remains ambiguous. The V end lost 4 bases, the J end lost 7 bases, and 16 bases lay between the germline ends. Germline CDR1 reads MNHEY; CDR2 reads SMNVEV (reference sequence). This CDR3 has 15 amino acids. The chain's CDR3 is CASSSLAVAGEKLFF. In DNA, the CDR3 is TGTGCCAGCAGTTCGCTCGCGGTCGCGGGTGAAAAACTGTTTTTT. Supplemented by reference TRBV27 and TRBJ1-4, the full variable domain reads EAQVTQNPRYLITVTGKKLTVTCSQNMNHEYMSWYRQDPGLGLRQIYYSMNVEVTDKGDVPEGYKVSRKEKRNFPLILESPSPNQTSLYFCASSSLAVAGEKLFFGSGTQLSVL.

The chain joins TRBV19 to TRBJ1-2; a possible D gene is TRBD1 (5 bases). CDR1 and CDR2 (germline): LNHDA, SQIVND (reference sequence). The CDR3 runs 12 residues. Trimming cost V 9 bases and J 1 base, with 9 bases left between them. CDR3 amino acids: CASRRVNYGYTF. The CDR3 nucleotides read TGTGCCAGCCGCAGGGTTAACTATGGCTACACCTTC.

The V and J genes are TRBV11-2 and TRBJ2-5; 9 positions match TRBD1. This CDR3 has 13 residues. Germline-derived CDR1 and CDR2 are SGHAT and FQNNGV. The trim removed 5 bases at V and 5 bases at J, leaving 3 bases unmatched. Here the CDR3 DNA reads TGTGCCAGCAGCCGGGACAGGGAGGAGACCCAGTACTTC. Translation: CASSRDREETQYF. Variable domain in full (rest from reference TRBV11-2 and TRBJ2-5): EAGVAQSPRYKIIEKRQSVAFWCNPISGHATLYWYQQILGQGPKLLIQFQNNGVVDDSQLPKDRFSAERLKGVDSTLKIQPAKLEDSAVYLCASSRDREETQYFGPGTRLLVL.

The CDR3 nucleotides are TGTGCCACCGAGAGAAGGGGAACGTCCTACGAGCAGTACTTC. It specifies CATERRGTSYEQYF. The rearrangement uses TRBV6-6 and TRBJ2-7, with D possibly matching TRBD1 (5 bases). V dropped 10 bases and J dropped 1 base, with 17 bases sitting between them. In germline, CDR1 is MNHNY, CDR2 SVGAGI (reference sequence). The CDR3 sequence is 14 residues long.

The chain employs TRBV5-1 and TRBJ2-7; TRBD1 matches at 11 bases. The CDR3 has 16 residues. With 0 bases clipped from V and 2 bases from J, the junction kept 4 bases outside the gene matches. Germline assignment: CDR1 SGHRS and CDR2 YFSETQ. CDR3 in DNA: TGCGCCAGCAGCTTGGAACCGGGACAGGGGGCCTACGAGCAGTACTTC. This sequence encodes CASSLEPGQGAYEQYF.

The chain is built from TRBV7-2 and TRBJ2-7; D is perhaps TRBD1 (5 bases). The germline gives CDR1 SGHTA, CDR2 FQGNSA. The V end was cut by 1 base, the J end by 0 bases, with 10 bases between. This CDR3 is built from 15 residues. CDR3 region: CASSLVGQGSYEQYF. The CDR3 nucleotides are TGTGCCAGCAGCTTAGTGGGGCAGGGCTCCTACGAGCAGTACTTC. The full variable domain, rest sourced from reference TRBV7-2 and TRBJ2-7, is GAGVSQSPSNKVTEKGKDVELRCDPISGHTALYWYRQSLGQGLEFLIYFQGNSAPDKSGLPSDRFSAERTGGSVSTLTIQRTQQEDSAVYLCASSLVGQGSYEQYFGPGTRLTVT.

The CDR3 here is CASSRGQGLGRPQHF. CDR3 coding DNA: TGTGCCAGTTCCCGGGGACAGGGTTTAGGGAGGCCCCAGCATTTT. This chain joins TRBV19 and TRBJ1-5; TRBD1 matches 9 bases. The CDR3 length is 15 residues. CDR1 and CDR2 (germline): LNHDA, SQIVND (reference sequence). V lost 8 bases and J lost 9; bases outside the gene matches: 14.

The chain is built from TRBV7-9 and TRBJ1-2; TRBD1 might be the D (5 bases). CDR1 SEHNR and CDR2 FQNEAQ come from the germline V gene (reference sequence). The V end lost 5 bases, the J end lost 2 bases, and 15 bases lay between the germline ends. The CDR3 is 15 amino acids. The CDR3 bases are TGTGCCAGCAGCCTCCAGGGCAGGCAAAACTATGGCTACACCTTC. This translates into CASSLQGRQNYGYTF.

The chain couples TRBV5-1 to TRBJ2-1; 8 nucleotides match TRBD2. CDR3 size: 15 residues. V shed 0 bases and J 9 bases; nucleotides not matched to a gene: 8. CDR1 and CDR2 from the germline V gene are SGHRS and YFSETQ. CDR3 loop: CASSLDGGAGSEQFF. The DNA of the CDR3 is TGCGCCAGCAGCTTGGACGGGGGGGCCGGCAGTGAGCAGTTCTTC.

This rearrangement joins TRBV28 to TRBJ2-7; D uncertain. Germline V gives CDR1 MDHEN, CDR2 SYDVKM. Trimming took 2 bases from V and 5 from J, leaving 10 bases between them. The length of the CDR3 is 13 residues. The CDR3 reads CASSLGVSHEQYF. The CDR3 coding sequence is TGTGCCAGCAGTTTAGGAGTGTCCCACGAGCAGTACTTC.

J is TRBJ2-7 and V is TRBV18; 7 nucleotides align to TRBD2. The germline gives CDR1 KGHSH, CDR2 LQKENI. The ends lost 2 bases at V and 0 bases at J; junction bases unmatched: 4. The CDR3 contains 15 residues. The CDR3 DNA sequence: TGTGCCAGCTCACCAGCGGGCGGGGGCTCCTACGAGCAGTACTTC. Amino acid sequence: CASSPAGGGSYEQYF.

V usage is TRBV5-4 and J usage is TRBJ2-7; 8 nucleotides line up with TRBD1. Trimming removed 0 bases from V and 0 bases from J; junction bases left unmatched: 8. Germline CDR1 SGHNT, CDR2 YYREEE (reference sequence). The CDR3 runs 17 residues. Here the CDR3 reads CASSLGGQGKNSYEQYF. The CDR3, as DNA: TGTGCCAGCAGCTTGGGTGGACAGGGTAAAAACTCCTACGAGCAGTACTTC.

This clone has only one observation. V is TRBV7-8 and J is TRBJ2-7, with D tentatively TRBD1 (6 bases). This CDR3 has 16 residues. In germline, CDR1 is SGHVS, CDR2 FQNEAQ. With 2 bases removed from V and 2 bases from J, the gap between germline ends came to 16 bases. CDR3 sequence reads: CASSLSGAGATYEQYF. The CDR3 region has the DNA TGTGCCAGCAGCTTATCCGGGGCAGGGGCCACCTACGAGCAGTACTTC.

The chain links TRBV28 to TRBJ2-1, with D hard to call. Per germline, CDR1 MDHEN and CDR2 SYDVKM. This CDR3 region has 12 residues. Deletions cut 6 bases from V and 6 bases from J, with 9 bases between. In DNA, the CDR3 is TGTGCCAGCAGGTACTATGTCAATGAGCAGTTCTTC. This encodes CASRYYVNEQFF.

The chain carries TRBV10-3 and TRBJ1-1, with D perhaps matching TRBD1 (6 bases). Deletions cut 8 bases from V and 7 bases from J, with 14 bases between. Germline assignment: CDR1 ENHRY and CDR2 SYGVKD. The CDR3 is made up of 12 amino acids. In nucleotides, the CDR3 is TGTGCCATCGCGCTGACAGGAGTTGAAGCTTTCTTT. The encoded protein is CAIALTGVEAFF.

The V gene is TRBV7-2, the J gene TRBJ2-1, with a weak D call TRBD1 (5 bases). CDR3 length equals 12 residues. V lost 5 bases to trimming and J lost 10 bases, with 12 bases between them. CDR1 and CDR2 from the germline V gene are SGHTA and FQGNSA. The CDR3 loop reads CASSPGKGEQFF. CDR3 in DNA: TGTGCCAGCAGCCCAGGGAAAGGCGAGCAGTTCTTC.

The chain uses TRBV4-2 and TRBJ1-1, with TRBD1 matching 7 bases. Germline CDR1 LGHNA, CDR2 YNFKEQ. Losses at the gene ends were 4 bases for V and 1 base for J; bases not matched to a gene: 6. CDR3 length: 15 amino acids. The CDR3 DNA is TGTGCCAGCAGCCGGGGCGACAGGGAGAACACTGAAGCTTTCTTT. It yields the protein CASSRGDRENTEAFF.

The V gene is TRBV6-1, the J gene TRBJ1-1, with D uncertain. There are 13 residues in the CDR3. V was cut by 3 bases and J by 1 base, with 6 bases left in between. The germline V gene has CDR1 MNHNS and CDR2 SASEGT. CDR3 coding DNA: TGTGCCAGCAGTGAGGACCCGAACACTGAAGCTTTCTTT. Translation: CASSEDPNTEAFF.

The rearrangement uses TRBV6-1 and TRBJ2-2; D is ambiguous. Trimming cost V 6 bases and J 6 bases, with 14 bases left between them. There are 14 residues in the CDR3. Germline CDR1 and CDR2: MNHNS and SASEGT. CDR3 region: CASRSMGSAGELFF. CDR3 in DNA: TGTGCCAGCAGGTCCATGGGGTCGGCCGGGGAGCTGTTTTTT.

The V call is TRBV9, the J call TRBJ2-5; D is uncertain. Trimming shortened V by 3 bases and J by 2 bases, and 11 bases separated the two germline ends. There are 14 residues in the CDR3. CDR1 and CDR2 (germline): SGDLS, YYNGEE. For the CDR3, the DNA is TGTGCCAGCAGCGCCCCCTATAAGCAAGAGACCCAGTACTTC. It specifies CASSAPYKQETQYF. Looking up the rest from reference TRBV9 and TRBJ2-5 gives the full variable domain: DSGVTQTPKHLITATGQRVTLRCSPRSGDLSVYWYQQSLDQGLQFLIQYYNGEERAKGNILERFSAQQFPDLHSELNLSSLELGDSALYFCASSAPYKQETQYFGPGTRLLVL.

The chain has TRBV6-5 and TRBJ1-1; the D is unclear. Trimming removed 8 bases from V and 1 base from J, with 11 bases in between. The germline gives CDR1 MNHEY, CDR2 SVGAGI. This CDR3 contains 13 residues. In DNA, the CDR3 is TGTGCCAGCTTCCCCGCCCCGAACACTGAAGCTTTCTTT. Its protein is CASFPAPNTEAFF.

CDR3 in DNA: TGTGCCAGCAGTTCCAGGACTGATAACTATGGCTACACCTTC. Amino acids: CASSSRTDNYGYTF. The V gene is TRBV27, the J gene TRBJ1-2; D uncertain. CDR1 is MNHEY and CDR2 is SMNVEV in the germline V gene (reference sequence). There are 14 residues in the CDR3. The V gene lost 4 bases and the J gene lost 1 base, with 10 bases spanning the gap.

The chain uses TRBV2 and TRBJ1-5; possibly TRBD1 for D (5 bases). CDR1 and CDR2 from the germline V gene are SNHLY and FYNNEI. V was pared by 1 base and J by 5 bases, with 9 bases between. This CDR3 comprises 14 residues. CDR3 protein: CASSEGRGHQPQHF. For the CDR3, the DNA is TGTGCCAGCAGTGAAGGGAGGGGACATCAGCCCCAGCATTTT.

There are a few counts of this clone. V is TRBV6-6 and J is TRBJ1-3; TRBD1 might be the D (6 bases). The germline V gene has CDR1 MNHNY and CDR2 SVGAGI (reference sequence). CDR3 size: 14 residues. Trimming took off 6 bases at V and 4 bases at J, with 13 bases between the two ends. CDR3 in DNA: TGTGCCAGCAGGGTAACAGGGCCAGGAAACACCATATATTTT. Translated: CASRVTGPGNTIYF.

This clone was counted a single time. The chain combines TRBV5-8 with TRBJ1-5, with TRBD1 identical over 8 bases. CDR1 and CDR2 from the germline V gene are SGHTS and YDEGEE. The CDR3 extends over 18 amino acids. V gave up 4 bases and J gave up 2 bases; unmatched junction bases: 14. The CDR3 loop reads CASSDRGHRLRRNQPQHF. CDR3 nucleotide sequence: TGTGCCAGCAGCGACAGGGGCCACAGGCTTCGGCGCAATCAGCCCCAGCATTTT.

The V gene is TRBV29-1, the J gene TRBJ2-1; D is unresolved. V was clipped by 4 bases and J by 4 bases, with 8 bases between them. Germline loops: CDR1 SQVTM, CDR2 ANQGSEA. The CDR3 sequence is 12 residues long. The DNA of the CDR3 is TGCAGCGTTGTTGTGGGATACAATGAGCAGTTCTTC. This sequence encodes CSVVVGYNEQFF.

This clone was recorded only once. The gene calls are TRBV5-1 and TRBJ1-3; the D gene is possibly TRBD1 (5 bases). The germline V and J ends were trimmed by 4 bases and 0 bases, with 17 bases remaining between them. In germline, CDR1 is SGHRS, CDR2 YFSETQ. This CDR3 has 17 residues. The CDR3 nucleotides read TGCGCCAGCAGCCCACAACCTCCGGGACCCTCTGGAAACACCATATATTTT. This codes for CASSPQPPGPSGNTIYF.

V usage is TRBV7-9 and J usage is TRBJ1-2; D uncertain. This CDR3 has 12 amino acids. Germline loops: CDR1 SEHNR, CDR2 FQNEAQ (reference sequence). Trimming left V 5 bases short and J 7 bases short, with 11 bases between. CDR3 sequence (DNA): TGTGCCAGCAGCCGATCAGAGGGTGGCTACACCTTC. Protein sequence: CASSRSEGGYTF.